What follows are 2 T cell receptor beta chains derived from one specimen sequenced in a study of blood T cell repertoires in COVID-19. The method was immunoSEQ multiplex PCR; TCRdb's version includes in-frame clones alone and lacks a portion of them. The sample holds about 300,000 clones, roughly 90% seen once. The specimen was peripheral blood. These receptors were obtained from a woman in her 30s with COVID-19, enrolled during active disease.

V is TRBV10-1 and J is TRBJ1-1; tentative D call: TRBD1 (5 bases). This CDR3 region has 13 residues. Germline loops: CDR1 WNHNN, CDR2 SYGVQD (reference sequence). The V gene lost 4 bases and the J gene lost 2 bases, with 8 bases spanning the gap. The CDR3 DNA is TGCGCCAGCAGTGCCGGGACTAACACTGAAGCTTTCTTT. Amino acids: CASSAGTNTEAFF.

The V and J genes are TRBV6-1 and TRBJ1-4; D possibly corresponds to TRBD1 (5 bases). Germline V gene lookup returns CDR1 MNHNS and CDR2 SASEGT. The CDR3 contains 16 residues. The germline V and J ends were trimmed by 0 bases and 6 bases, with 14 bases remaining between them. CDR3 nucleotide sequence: TGTGCCAGCAGTGAAGCGCGGTCTGAAGGGGATGAAAAACTGTTTTTT. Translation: CASSEARSEGDEKLFF.